The clone carrying this TCR beta chain was seen at least ten times. Antigen specificity is unknown. This sample is drawn from a study of T cells after yellow fever vaccination. Across the whole study: The SMART-Seq v4 Ultra Low Input method served to prepare the low-cell-number fractions.

Notes on the study in general: Although most clonotypes did not, a small share appeared in both CD4 and CD8 compartments. Most clones from primary vaccination were detected again post-booster (roughly 96% CD4, more than 85% CD8). On re-exposure, the response was weaker but peaked faster, at day 5 versus 15.

TCRdb fed the 5' RACE reads into MiXCR, producing one record per CDR3 protein. Among approximately 240,000 distinct CDR3 sequences listed, approximately 3.6% were seen once. The clonotype was recovered from a man between 18 and 29 years old who received the YFV17D yellow fever vaccine. The sequencing here drew on PBMCs, taken 15 days after the yellow fever booster vaccination.

CDR3 DNA sequence: TGCGCCAGCAGCTCCGGGACAGCCTTCGGGCCCCAGCATTTT. This sequence encodes CASSSGTAFGPQHF. V and J are TRBV5-1 and TRBJ1-5; 7 bases are shared with TRBD1. Looked up from germline, CDR1 is SGHRS and CDR2 is YFSETQ. CDR3 length: 14 amino acids. J gave up 9 bases and V 3 bases, and 9 bases lay outside the gene matches.